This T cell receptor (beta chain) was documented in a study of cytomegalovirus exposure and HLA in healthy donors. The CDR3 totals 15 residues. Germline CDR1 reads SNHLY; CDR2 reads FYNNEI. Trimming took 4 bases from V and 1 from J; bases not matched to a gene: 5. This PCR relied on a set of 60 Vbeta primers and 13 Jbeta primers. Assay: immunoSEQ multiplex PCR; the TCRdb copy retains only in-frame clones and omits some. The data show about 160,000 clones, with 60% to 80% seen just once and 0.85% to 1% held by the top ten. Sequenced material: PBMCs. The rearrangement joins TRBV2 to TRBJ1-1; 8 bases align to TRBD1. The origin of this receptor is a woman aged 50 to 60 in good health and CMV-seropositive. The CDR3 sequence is CASSGVTGGNTEAFF. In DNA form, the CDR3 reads TGTGCCAGCAGTGGAGTAACAGGGGGGAACACTGAAGCTTTCTTT. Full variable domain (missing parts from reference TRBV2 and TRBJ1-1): EPEVTQTPSHQVTQMGQEVILRCVPISNHLYFYWYRQILGQKVEFLVSFYNNEISEKSEIFDDQFSVERPDGSNFTLKIRSTKLEDSAMYFCASSGVTGGNTEAFFGQGTRLTVV.